These 18 T cell receptor beta chains came from one sample sequenced in a study of technical replicates of blood from several donors. Libraries were prepared by immunoSEQ multiplex PCR; TCRdb keeps only in-frame clonotypes and omits some of them. The sample comprises tens of thousands of clones, approximately 96% of which are singletons, and under 0.35% rests with the top ten. The material sequenced was T cells isolated from PBMCs. Receptors originate from a human donor in good health.

CDR3 nucleotide sequence: TGCAGCTATACAGGGTCTAATGAAAAACTGTTTTTT. Protein product: CSYTGSNEKLFF. The V gene is TRBV29-1, the J gene TRBJ1-4; maybe TRBD1 (6 bases). V lost 8 bases to trimming and J lost 3 bases, with 10 bases between them. Germline V gene sequence: CDR1 SQVTM, CDR2 ANQGSEA. The CDR3 consists of 12 residues.

The chain joins TRBV28 to TRBJ2-7; D not resolved. V lost 4 bases and J lost 4, with 17 bases in between. Germline lookup yields CDR1 MDHEN and CDR2 SYDVKM. This CDR3 has 15 residues. This CDR3 reads CASSSPGWARYEQYF. The CDR3 bases are TGTGCCAGCAGTTCTCCAGGATGGGCGAGATACGAGCAGTACTTC.

This sequence joins TRBV29-1 and TRBJ2-1; D is possibly TRBD1 (6 bases). Trimming left V 5 bases short and J 5 bases short, with 13 bases between. CDR1 is SQVTM, CDR2 ANQGSEA, per germline. CDR3 length: 13 residues. The CDR3 DNA reads TGCAGCGTTCTCAGGGGACACGACAATGAGCAGTTCTTC. Protein sequence: CSVLRGHDNEQFF.

This clone was picked up one time. This chain uses TRBV5-1 with TRBJ2-2; 11 bases match TRBD1. Looked up from germline, CDR1 is SGHRS and CDR2 is YFSETQ. The ends lost 2 bases at V and 4 bases at J; junction bases unmatched: 1. This CDR3 region has 15 residues. The CDR3 region is CASSLGQGATGELFF. CDR3 DNA: TGCGCCAGCAGCTTAGGACAGGGGGCCACCGGGGAGCTGTTTTTT. The complete variable domain, with remaining parts taken from reference TRBV5-1 and TRBJ2-2, reads KAGVTQTPRYLIKTRGQQVTLSCSPISGHRSVSWYQQTPGQGLQFLFEYFSETQRNKGNFPGRFSGRQFSNSRSEMNVSTLELGDSALYLCASSLGQGATGELFFGEGSRLTVL.

The genes are TRBV6-5 and TRBJ2-3; no definite D call. The CDR3 spans 12 residues. The V end was cut by 5 bases, the J end by 6 bases, with 9 bases between. Germline CDR1 and CDR2: MNHEY and SVGAGI. CDR3 loop: CASSPDSDTQYF. In nucleotides, the CDR3 is TGTGCCAGCAGTCCAGACTCGGATACGCAGTATTTT.

This clone was found once. The gene calls are TRBV6-5 and TRBJ2-5; no definite D call. Per the germline V gene, CDR1 is MNHEY and CDR2 is SVGAGI. This CDR3 region has 11 residues. V lost 5 bases and J lost 4, with 5 bases in between. The CDR3 region has the DNA TGTGCCAGCAGTCTCCGAGAGACCCAGTACTTC. This codes for CASSLRETQYF.

The chain uses TRBV4-1 and TRBJ2-7; TRBD2 agrees at 10 bases. The length of the CDR3 is 15 residues. The trim removed 7 bases at V and 5 bases at J, leaving 11 bases unmatched. CDR1 is MGHRA and CDR2 is YSYEKL in the germline V gene. The CDR3 nucleotides read TGCGCCAGCATAGTGACGGTAGCGGGAGGAAACGAGCAGTACTTC. As protein: CASIVTVAGGNEQYF.

The rearrangement uses TRBV7-2 and TRBJ1-1; TRBD1 is a possible D gene (5 bases). V was clipped by 0 bases and J by 3 bases, with 8 bases between them. This CDR3 has 14 residues. CDR1 is SGHTA, CDR2 FQGNSA, per germline. The CDR3 DNA follows: TGTGCCAGCAGCTTAGCGCTAGGGGACACTGAAGCTTTCTTT. As protein: CASSLALGDTEAFF.

This rearrangement joins TRBV5-1 to TRBJ2-1; 10 positions match TRBD1. CDR3 length equals 15 residues. In germline, CDR1 is SGHRS, CDR2 YFSETQ. Unmatched junction bases numbered 7, after V lost 4 bases and J lost 6 bases. This CDR3 is CASSLTGQGSNEQFF. In nucleotides, the CDR3 is TGCGCCAGCAGCCTGACGGGACAGGGGTCCAATGAGCAGTTCTTC.

This chain uses TRBV2 with TRBJ2-7, with 8 bases lining up with TRBD2. This CDR3 region has 13 residues. The germline V gene encodes CDR1 SNHLY and CDR2 FYNNEI. The ends lost 8 bases at V and 3 bases at J; junction bases unmatched: 6. The CDR3 spells CASQGLGGYEQYF. The CDR3 region has the DNA TGTGCCAGCCAGGGACTAGGGGGCTACGAGCAGTACTTC. The entire variable domain, with the rest obtained from reference TRBV2 and TRBJ2-7, is as follows: EPEVTQTPSHQVTQMGQEVILRCVPISNHLYFYWYRQILGQKVEFLVSFYNNEISEKSEIFDDQFSVERPDGSNFTLKIRSTKLEDSAMYFCASQGLGGYEQYFGPGTRLTVT.

The rearrangement joins TRBV20-1 to TRBJ1-4; D not certain. The length of the CDR3 is 11 residues. Germline CDR1 DFQATT, CDR2 SNEGSKA (reference sequence). For the CDR3, the DNA is TGCACCACCCGGACTAATGAAAAACTGTTTTTT. As protein: CTTRTNEKLFF.

The rearrangement joins TRBV9 to TRBJ1-1, with D perhaps matching TRBD1 (5 bases). Trimming cost V 3 bases and J 0 bases, with 12 bases left between them. Germline values: CDR1 SGDLS, CDR2 YYNGEE. The CDR3 contains 15 residues. The CDR3 protein is CASSGAQGLNTEAFF. As DNA, the CDR3 is TGTGCCAGCAGCGGAGCCCAGGGTCTGAACACTGAAGCTTTCTTT. The entire variable domain, with the rest obtained from reference TRBV9 and TRBJ1-1, is as follows: DSGVTQTPKHLITATGQRVTLRCSPRSGDLSVYWYQQSLDQGLQFLIQYYNGEERAKGNILERFSAQQFPDLHSELNLSSLELGDSALYFCASSGAQGLNTEAFFGQGTRLTVV.

In DNA, the CDR3 is TGTGCCAGTAGTGAAAGTAGCGGAAACTACGAGCAGTACTTC. It encodes CASSESSGNYEQYF. The gene calls are TRBV19 and TRBJ2-7; D is possibly TRBD2 (6 bases). Per germline, CDR1 LNHDA and CDR2 SQIVND (reference sequence). The ends were cut back, 5 bases at V and 3 bases at J, with 14 bases in the middle. The CDR3 runs to 14 residues. Together with reference TRBV19 and TRBJ2-7, the CDR3 gives the full variable domain: DGGITQSPKYLFRKEGQNVTLSCEQNLNHDAMYWYRQDPGQGLRLIYYSQIVNDFQKGDIAEGYSVSREKKESFPLTVTSAQKNPTAFYLCASSESSGNYEQYFGPGTRLTVT.

This chain connects TRBV7-2 to TRBJ2-7, with 8 nucleotides matching TRBD1. Per germline, CDR1 SGHTA and CDR2 FQGNSA. This CDR3 contains 15 residues. With 4 bases clipped from V and 9 bases from J, the junction kept 14 bases outside the gene matches. DNA of the CDR3: TGTGCCAGCAGCTCCCAGACAGGGGATAGGTTAGTGCAGTACTTC. Residues: CASSSQTGDRLVQYF.

CDR3 coding DNA: TGTGCCAGCAGCGTAAGCGGGAATAACGCCGGGGAGCTGTTTTTT. This encodes CASSVSGNNAGELFF. The chain joins TRBV9 to TRBJ2-2; 7 nucleotides agree with TRBD2. The J segment lost 6 bases and the V segment lost 1 base, leaving 6 bases of the junction unmatched. The germline gives CDR1 SGDLS, CDR2 YYNGEE. This CDR3 has 15 residues.

The rearrangement uses TRBV6-9 and TRBJ2-3; no definite D call. The CDR3 runs 15 residues. Trimming took off 11 bases at V and 2 bases at J, with 20 bases between the two ends. Germline V lookup: CDR1 MNHGY, CDR2 SVAAGI. The CDR3 reads CAPNSSGPDTDTQYF. For the CDR3, the DNA is TGTGCCCCTAACTCCTCGGGTCCAGACACAGATACGCAGTATTTT.

The chain has TRBV5-4 and TRBJ1-4, with TRBD1 matching over 8 bases. The CDR3 is made up of 14 amino acids. The germline CDR1 and CDR2 sequences are SGHNT and YYREEE (reference sequence). Germline trimming cut 3 bases from V and 7 bases from J; bases unmatched to any gene: 5. In DNA, the CDR3 is TGTGCCAGCAGCTCCGGGACAGGCGGTGAAAAACTGTTTTTT. Translating gives CASSSGTGGEKLFF.

A few counts support this clone. The chain is built from TRBV30 and TRBJ1-5, with D possibly matching TRBD1 (5 bases). V lost 5 bases and J 5 bases, leaving 13 bases between the germline ends. The CDR3 runs 13 residues. In germline, CDR1 is GTSNPN, CDR2 SVGIG (reference sequence). The CDR3 DNA is TGTGCCTGGGAAAAGGGGTTATATCAGCCCCAGCATTTT. Its translation is CAWEKGLYQPQHF.